This T cell receptor beta chain was retrieved from a study of blood T cell repertoires in COVID-19. For the study at large: The United States, Italy and Spain were the sources of the acute and convalescent COVID-19 samples.

In the authors' methods: Counts of nucleated cells, estimated from reference gene primer amplification, were obtained. Only in-frame clones appear in the TCRdb table, and some are missing; sequencing was by immunoSEQ multiplex PCR. V and J calls plus clone size are reproduced from that table; the DNA served to infer D and trimming. Among a few hundred thousand clones listed, around nine tenths were seen once. The TCR comes from a man aged 60-69 years who had recovered from COVID-19. Specimen: peripheral blood.

The CDR3 sequence is CASKPGQGWAGELFF. CDR3 sequence (DNA): TGTGCCAGCAAACCGGGACAGGGTTGGGCCGGGGAGCTGTTTTTT. The gene calls are TRBV28 and TRBJ2-2; 9 nucleotides agree with TRBD1. Trimming took 7 bases from V and 6 from J; bases not matched to a gene: 9. The CDR3 runs 15 residues. In germline, CDR1 is MDHEN, CDR2 SYDVKM. The full variable domain, with the rest looked up from reference TRBV28 and TRBJ2-2, is DVKVTQSSRYLVKRTGEKVFLECVQDMDHENMFWYRQDPGLGLRLIYFSYDVKMKEKGDIPEGYSVSREKKERFSLILESASTNQTSMYLCASKPGQGWAGELFFGEGSRLTVL.